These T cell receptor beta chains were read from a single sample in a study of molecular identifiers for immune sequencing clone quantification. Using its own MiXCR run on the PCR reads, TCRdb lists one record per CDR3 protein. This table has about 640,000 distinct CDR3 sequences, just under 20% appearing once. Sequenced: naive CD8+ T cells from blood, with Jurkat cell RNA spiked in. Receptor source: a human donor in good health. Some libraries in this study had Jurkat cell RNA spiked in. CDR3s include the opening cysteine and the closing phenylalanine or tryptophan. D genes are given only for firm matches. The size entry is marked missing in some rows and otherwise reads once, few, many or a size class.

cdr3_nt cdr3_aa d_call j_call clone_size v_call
TGTGCCAGCAGTTACGATAGATTAGCAATAGATACGCAGTATTTT CASSYDRLAIDTQYF NA TRBJ2-3 many TRBV6-5
TGCAGCGGAGGTGTTGCGTTCATGAACACTGAAGCTTTCTTT CSGGVAFMNTEAFF NA TRBJ1-1 many TRBV29-1
TGCGCCAGCAGCCAAGAGGCAGGGGAACCCTACAATGAGCAGTTCTTC CASSQEAGEPYNEQFF NA TRBJ2-1 many TRBV4-3
TGCGCCAGCAGCCAGGGACAGGGCCGGAATCAGCCCCAGCATTTT CASSQGQGRNQPQHF TRBD1 TRBJ1-5 NA TRBV4-1
TGTGCCATCAACCCCAGGGGGCCGTCCTACGAGCAGTACTTC CAINPRGPSYEQYF TRBD1 TRBJ2-7 NA TRBV10-3
TGTGCCAGCAGTTTTGAGCGGGGGCCCACAGATACGCAGTATTTT CASSFERGPTDTQYF TRBD2 TRBJ2-3 many TRBV12-3/TRBV12-4
TGTGCCAGCAGTTTAACGGTTCAGAAGTACAGCGACGAGCAGTACTTC CASSLTVQKYSDEQYF NA TRBJ2-7 NA TRBV27
TGTGCCACCAGTGATCGTGGCCGCAATGAGCAGTTCTTC CATSDRGRNEQFF NA TRBJ2-1 many TRBV24-1
TGTGCCAGCAGCTTAGCGGGAGATCCGACAGATACGCAGTATTTT CASSLAGDPTDTQYF NA TRBJ2-3 many TRBV7-2
TGTGCCAGCAGCTTCGGTCTAGCGGACACAGATACGCAGTATTTT CASSFGLADTDTQYF TRBD2 TRBJ2-3 NA TRBV13
TGTGCCAGCAGCACGGGACTAGCGGGAGTCGGGGAGATTGAGCAGTTCTTC CASSTGLAGVGEIEQFF TRBD2 TRBJ2-1 NA TRBV7-9
TGTGCCAGCAGCTTAACGGGACTCCGACGGGAGACCCAGTACTTC CASSLTGLRRETQYF NA TRBJ2-5 many TRBV13
TGTGCCATCAGTGGGACAGGAGGGGAGACCCAGTACTTC CAISGTGGETQYF NA TRBJ2-5 NA TRBV10-3
TGTGCCAGCAGCCAGGCCCTGGGGAGGGCTCGAGGCTACACCTTC CASSQALGRARGYTF NA TRBJ1-2 many TRBV3-1
TGTGCCAGCAGTTACTCGGGGGTGACGCAGCCCCAGCATTTT CASSYSGVTQPQHF NA TRBJ1-5 many TRBV6-5
TGCAGTGCTGGAGAGGGACTAGCGGGAGTAGAGACCCAGTACTTC CSAGEGLAGVETQYF TRBD2 TRBJ2-5 many TRBV20-1
NA CASSFGGGTEALF NA TRBJ1-1 few TRBV27
TGTGCCAGCAGAGCCGTGGGATATAGCAATCAGCCCCAGCATTTT CASRAVGYSNQPQHF NA TRBJ1-5 many TRBV6-1